The rows below give T cell receptor beta chains drawn from one sample of a study of T cells in Graves' hyperthyroidism and ophthalmopathy. TCRdb re-called the multiplex PCR reads through MiXCR, storing one row per CDR3 protein. In the table there are some 720,000 distinct CDR3 sequences, over 15% of which are singletons. Sequences were obtained from blood. All receptors come from a man aged 18 to 35 with Graves' hyperthyroidism. Both conserved end residues are part of each CDR3. Each record gives: J gene, V gene, clone size, D gene, CDR3 DNA, CDR3 protein. The D gene is left open where the match is weak. Size values are once, few and many counts, or a class for expanded clones, and some rows have none.

J gene: TRBJ2-5; V gene: TRBV19; clone size: NA; D gene: NA; CDR3 DNA: TGTGCCAGTAGTCCTCAACAGGGTCAGTGGGAAGAGACCCAGTACTTC; CDR3 protein: CASSPQQGQWEETQYF
J gene: TRBJ2-1; V gene: TRBV11-2; clone size: many; D gene: NA; CDR3 DNA: TGTGCCAGCAGCTTAGTCCATGAGCAGTTCTTC; CDR3 protein: CASSLVHEQFF
J gene: TRBJ2-7; V gene: TRBV30; clone size: NA; D gene: NA; CDR3 DNA: TGTGCCTGGAGTGGGACTACCTACGAGCAGTACTTC; CDR3 protein: CAWSGTTYEQYF
J gene: TRBJ2-7; V gene: TRBV6-1; clone size: many; D gene: NA; CDR3 DNA: TGTGCCAGCAGTCCCTCGACAAAGGGCGCATCCTACGAGCAGTACTTC; CDR3 protein: CASSPSTKGASYEQYF
J gene: TRBJ2-5; V gene: TRBV19; clone size: NA; D gene: TRBD2; CDR3 DNA: TGTGCCAGTGCGGCTAGCGGGAGCGAGACCCAGTACTTC; CDR3 protein: CASAASGSETQYF
J gene: TRBJ2-5; V gene: TRBV4-1; clone size: NA; D gene: TRBD2; CDR3 DNA: TGCACCAGCAGCCAGATTTTAACTAGCGCCGAAGAGACCCAGTACTTC; CDR3 protein: CTSSQILTSAEETQYF
J gene: TRBJ2-7; V gene: TRBV7-7; clone size: many; D gene: TRBD2; CDR3 DNA: TGTGCCAGCAGCCCGACTAGCGGGACCTACGAGCAGTACTTC; CDR3 protein: CASSPTSGTYEQYF
J gene: TRBJ2-7; V gene: TRBV7-9; clone size: NA; D gene: TRBD1; CDR3 DNA: TGTGCCAGCAGCTTAGTATCGGGACAGGTCTACGAGCAGTACTTC; CDR3 protein: CASSLVSGQVYEQYF
J gene: TRBJ2-1; V gene: TRBV28; clone size: NA; D gene: NA; CDR3 DNA: TGTGCCAGCAGTGGGACCCTCAATGAGCAGTTCTTC; CDR3 protein: CASSGTLNEQFF
J gene: TRBJ2-6; V gene: TRBV11-2; clone size: NA; D gene: TRBD2; CDR3 DNA: TGTGCCAGCAGCTCTCCCGCTAGCGGGGGCATTCGCTCTGGGGCCAACGTCCTGACTTTC; CDR3 protein: CASSSPASGGIRSGANVLTF
J gene: TRBJ1-6; V gene: TRBV28; clone size: many; D gene: NA; CDR3 DNA: TGTGCCAGCAGTCCTGAAGGGTACTCACCCCTCCACTTT; CDR3 protein: CASSPEGYSPLHF
J gene: TRBJ2-7; V gene: TRBV7-8; clone size: few; D gene: NA; CDR3 DNA: TGTGCCAGCAGCTTGAGCTTCTACTCCTACGAGCAGTACTTC; CDR3 protein: CASSLSFYSYEQYF
J gene: TRBJ1-1; V gene: TRBV5-1; clone size: few; D gene: TRBD1; CDR3 DNA: TGCGCCAGCAGCGGGTCGACAGGGGGCACTGAAGCTTTCTTT; CDR3 protein: CASSGSTGGTEAFF
J gene: TRBJ1-2; V gene: TRBV2; clone size: many; D gene: NA; CDR3 DNA: TGTGCCAGCAGTGACGGCAGGCGGGCTAACTATGGCTACACCTTC; CDR3 protein: CASSDGRRANYGYTF
J gene: TRBJ1-2; V gene: TRBV29-1; clone size: few; D gene: TRBD1; CDR3 DNA: TGCAGCGTTGGGACAGGGGCAAACTATGGCTACACCTTC; CDR3 protein: CSVGTGANYGYTF
J gene: TRBJ1-5; V gene: TRBV6-2/TRBV6-3; clone size: many; D gene: TRBD1; CDR3 DNA: TGTGCCAGCAGTTCGGACAGGGTGTCTCAGCCCCAGCATTTT; CDR3 protein: CASSSDRVSQPQHF
J gene: TRBJ2-7; V gene: TRBV19; clone size: few; D gene: NA; CDR3 DNA: TGTGCCAGTAGTATCGGCAACTACGAGCAGTACTTC; CDR3 protein: CASSIGNYEQYF
J gene: TRBJ2-1; V gene: TRBV20-1; clone size: NA; D gene: NA; CDR3 DNA: TGCAGTGCTACCCCCACGGGGAGCTCCTACAATGAGCAGTTCTTC; CDR3 protein: CSATPTGSSYNEQFF
J gene: TRBJ2-1; V gene: TRBV18; clone size: many; D gene: NA; CDR3 DNA: TGTGCCAGCTCCCCCGGGACGGCCGCCAGGAATGAGCAGTTCTTC; CDR3 protein: CASSPGTAARNEQFF
J gene: TRBJ2-7; V gene: TRBV6-1; clone size: few; D gene: NA; CDR3 DNA: TGTGCCAGCAGCAGGGACTTTGCTTCTACGATGCAGTACTTC; CDR3 protein: CASSRDFASTMQYF
J gene: TRBJ1-5; V gene: TRBV6-1; clone size: few; D gene: NA; CDR3 DNA: TGTGCCAGCAGTGAAGTGTGGGGGGGCGGCGGGCAGCCCCAGCATTTT; CDR3 protein: CASSEVWGGGGQPQHF
J gene: TRBJ2-1; V gene: TRBV4-1; clone size: NA; D gene: TRBD2; CDR3 DNA: TGCGCCAGCAGCCAAGGAAGACTAGCGGGAGGGGCCAACAATGAGCAGTTCTTC; CDR3 protein: CASSQGRLAGGANNEQFF
J gene: TRBJ1-6; V gene: TRBV12-3/TRBV12-4; clone size: many; D gene: NA; CDR3 DNA: TGTGCCAGCAGTTGGGGGACGGATAATTCACCCCTCCACTTT; CDR3 protein: CASSWGTDNSPLHF
J gene: TRBJ1-1; V gene: TRBV28; clone size: many; D gene: NA; CDR3 DNA: TGTGCCAGCACCGAGGGGGGTACCCATGAAGCTTTCTTT; CDR3 protein: CASTEGGTHEAFF
J gene: TRBJ2-7; V gene: TRBV7-2; clone size: NA; D gene: NA; CDR3 DNA: TGTGCCAGCAGCTTGGCCACTGGCCGCGGCGAGCAGTACTTC; CDR3 protein: CASSLATGRGEQYF
J gene: TRBJ2-2; V gene: TRBV11-3; clone size: NA; D gene: TRBD1; CDR3 DNA: TGTGCCAGCAGGAACAGGGGGCACACCGGGGAGCTGTTTTTT; CDR3 protein: CASRNRGHTGELFF
J gene: TRBJ1-2; V gene: TRBV12-3/TRBV12-4; clone size: few; D gene: NA; CDR3 DNA: TGTGCCAGCAGCCCAGGGAGTCAAAGGTCTGGCTACACCTTC; CDR3 protein: CASSPGSQRSGYTF
J gene: TRBJ2-4; V gene: TRBV7-2; clone size: NA; D gene: TRBD1; CDR3 DNA: TGTGCCAGCAGCCCTTGGGCCACGACAGGGGGCACAACCAAAAACATTCAGTACTTC; CDR3 protein: CASSPWATTGGTTKNIQYF
J gene: TRBJ2-2; V gene: TRBV11-2; clone size: many; D gene: NA; CDR3 DNA: TGTGCCAGCCAACTTGGACAGCACACCGGGGAGCTGTTTTTT; CDR3 protein: CASQLGQHTGELFF
J gene: TRBJ2-7; V gene: TRBV20-1; clone size: many; D gene: TRBD2; CDR3 DNA: TGCAGTGCTAGAGATCCCACGGGTGGGAGCGGGAGGGAAGAGCAGTACTTC; CDR3 protein: CSARDPTGGSGREEQYF
J gene: TRBJ2-7; V gene: TRBV10-3; clone size: many; D gene: TRBD2; CDR3 DNA: TGTGCCATCGGGACTACGGGATACGAGCAGTACTTC; CDR3 protein: CAIGTTGYEQYF
J gene: TRBJ2-7; V gene: TRBV7-9; clone size: many; D gene: NA; CDR3 DNA: TGTGCCAGCAGCGTTATTCCGGGGGCAGCGGAGCAGTACTTC; CDR3 protein: CASSVIPGAAEQYF
J gene: TRBJ2-1; V gene: TRBV20-1; clone size: few; D gene: NA; CDR3 DNA: TGCAGTGCTAGGACCCTAACTCAACCCACGAACAATGAGCAGTTCTTC; CDR3 protein: CSARTLTQPTNNEQFF
J gene: TRBJ2-2; V gene: TRBV7-3; clone size: many; D gene: TRBD1; CDR3 DNA: TGTGCCAGCAGCAAGGACAGGGTGAACACCGGGGAGCTGTTTTTT; CDR3 protein: CASSKDRVNTGELFF
J gene: TRBJ2-1; V gene: TRBV5-4; clone size: NA; D gene: TRBD2; CDR3 DNA: TGTGCCAGCAGCCGGACTAGCGGGGAAAATGAGCAGTTCTTC; CDR3 protein: CASSRTSGENEQFF